This T cell receptor (beta chain) stems from a study of early T cells in non-severe SARS-CoV-2 infection (dated by TCRdb to the early 2020s). Study-level background: Because TCR sequencing was done on bulk RNA from unsorted whole blood, the alpha and beta chains could not be paired.

From the germline V gene, CDR1 is ENHRY and CDR2 is SYGVKD. V is reduced by 6 bases and J by 4 bases, leaving a spacing of 12 bases between them. The CDR3 covers 13 residues, taking in both the cysteine and the phenylalanine. Solely the CDR3 DNA is kept, with 39 bases framed from the first base. Overall study results and their limits: VDJdb matching was skewed toward anti-spike CD8 responses and likely underestimated virus-specific expansions by missing private and CD4 specificities.

Ten or more counts support this clonotype. Its binding antigen is unknown. No much larger clonotype is one base removed from it; base qualities were not supplied. Libraries were prepared through 5' RACE. Sequencer: NextSeq 500. To correct for sequencing error and PCR bias, the TCR library protocol tagged individual cDNA molecules with unique molecular identifiers. TCR alpha and beta chains were both sequenced, and the abundances of alpha and beta sequences in each sample were closely correlated with each other. The authors' analysis ran thus. Decombinator V4 was used to perform V gene, J gene and CDR3 annotation of TCR sequences. Expanded TCRs were defined as changing significantly between any two time points under a Poisson model with p below 0.0001. Abundances of TCRs were expressed as counts per million after normalisation to the total number of TCRs sequenced in each sample. MAIT TCRs were defined by TRAV1-2 paired with TRAJ12, TRAJ20 or TRAJ33, and iNKT TCRs by TRAV10 paired with TRAJ18. VDJdb, accessed 1 November 2021, was searched for CMV, EBV and SARS-CoV-2 annotated TCRs, with TCRs annotated for multiple antigens excluded. The raw public data were reprocessed by TCRdb itself: fastp quality trimming at Q25, MiXCR clonotype calling, in-frame beta chains only. Rows are combined by CDR3 protein, so each entry shows the most common genes and DNA. What appears here as the V and J calls and clone size reflects TCRdb's work, not the paper's. The sample contains some 66,000 distinct CDR3 sequences, approximately 9.1% of them found a single time. Jointly, the top ten make up about 3.5% of the sample.

This was a case-control study nested in a cohort of healthcare workers in London, UK, who had nasopharyngeal swab PCR tests and blood samples taken every week. Healthcare workers were recruited during the week of the UK lockdown, between 23 and 31 March 2020, and followed weekly for up to roughly 15 weeks. This receptor chain uses TRBV10-3 and TRBJ2-5, with no confident D gene call. The sequencing input was whole blood. The clonotype comes from an adult who was a healthcare worker with PCR-confirmed SARS-CoV-2 infection or an uninfected control (not recorded which). The nucleotides read TGTGCCATCAGAGACAATATGGGAGAGACCCAGTACTTC. Translated, it reads CAIRDNMGETQYF.